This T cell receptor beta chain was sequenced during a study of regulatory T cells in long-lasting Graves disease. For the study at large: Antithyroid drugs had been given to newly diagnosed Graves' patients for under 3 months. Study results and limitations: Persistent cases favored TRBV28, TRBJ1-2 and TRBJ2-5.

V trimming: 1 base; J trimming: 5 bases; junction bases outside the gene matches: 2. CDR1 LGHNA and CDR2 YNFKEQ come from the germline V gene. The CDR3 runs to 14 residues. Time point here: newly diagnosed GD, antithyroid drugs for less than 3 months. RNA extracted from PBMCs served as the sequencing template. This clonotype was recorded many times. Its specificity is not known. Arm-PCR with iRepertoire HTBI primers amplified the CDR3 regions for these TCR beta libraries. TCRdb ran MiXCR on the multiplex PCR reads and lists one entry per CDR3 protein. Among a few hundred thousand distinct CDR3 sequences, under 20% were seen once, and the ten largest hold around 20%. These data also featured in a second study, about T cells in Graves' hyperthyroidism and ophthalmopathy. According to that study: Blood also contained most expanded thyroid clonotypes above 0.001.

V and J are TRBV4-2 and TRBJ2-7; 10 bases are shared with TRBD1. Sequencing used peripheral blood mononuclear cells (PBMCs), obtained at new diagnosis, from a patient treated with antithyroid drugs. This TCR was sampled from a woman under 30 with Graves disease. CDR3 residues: CASSQAGTGDEQYF. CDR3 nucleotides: TGTGCCAGCAGCCAAGCAGGGACAGGGGACGAGCAGTACTTC.